The 29 T cell receptor beta chains presented below share a single source sample, sequenced in a study of radiotherapy plus CTLA-4 blockade in lung cancer. The method was immunoSEQ multiplex PCR; TCRdb's version includes in-frame clones alone and lacks a portion of them. The sample yields about 85,000 clones, around 87% seen once. This specimen was peripheral blood, taken from a patient treated with radiotherapy plus ipilimumab. All receptors come from a human donor with non-small cell lung cancer who had a partial response to radiotherapy plus ipilimumab.

Concerning this clone: The sample contains more than one DNA sequence encoding this CDR3. The chain's CDR3 is CASSPTGTESPLHF. The CDR3, as DNA: TGCGCCAGCAGCCCGACCGGGACAGAGTCGCCCCTCCACTTT. The gene calls are TRBV5-1 and TRBJ1-6; 7 positions match TRBD1. The germline gives CDR1 SGHRS, CDR2 YFSETQ. Trimming took 4 bases from V and 13 from J; bases not matched to a gene: 11. The CDR3 has 14 amino acids.

The chain is built from TRBV6-6 and TRBJ1-2; D gene uncertain. The CDR3 is 15 amino acids. Per germline, CDR1 MNHNY and CDR2 SVGAGI (reference sequence). V was cut by 2 bases and J by 4 bases, with 14 bases left in between. CDR3 loop: CASSYLPGSGYGYTF. CDR3 nucleotides: TGTGCCAGCAGTTACCTACCCGGGAGTGGCTATGGCTACACCTTC.

The chain couples TRBV28 to TRBJ2-3; 9 bases agree with TRBD1. Trimming cost V 6 bases and J 2 bases; bases outside gene matches: 6. CDR3 length: 15 residues. Per the germline V gene, CDR1 is MDHEN and CDR2 is SYDVKM. As DNA, the CDR3 is TGTGCCAGCAGGATAGGGACAGGGTCCACAGATACGCAGTATTTT. Encoded protein: CASRIGTGSTDTQYF.

In its sample, this clone was seen a few times. V and J are TRBV6-5 and TRBJ1-1, with D uncertain. From germline, CDR1 is MNHEY and CDR2 SVGAGI. The CDR3 has 13 amino acids. Trimming took 5 bases from V and 12 from J, leaving 19 bases between them. The CDR3 DNA reads as TGTGCCAGCAGTCAGCTATCGGGTGTGAAACCTTTCTTT. Translation gives CASSQLSGVKPFF.

V usage is TRBV6-5 and J usage is TRBJ2-5, with D tentatively TRBD2 (6 bases). From germline, CDR1 is MNHEY and CDR2 SVGAGI. V was trimmed by 4 bases and J by 3 bases, leaving 9 bases between them. This CDR3 spans 13 amino acids. The CDR3 loop is CASSWGLKETQYF. Written as DNA, the CDR3 is TGTGCCAGCAGTTGGGGACTCAAAGAGACCCAGTACTTC.

The V and J genes are TRBV6-1 and TRBJ1-2; unclear D gene. CDR1 is MNHNS and CDR2 is SASEGT in the germline V gene. The CDR3 is 13 residues long. The germline V and J ends were trimmed by 0 bases and 8 bases, with 10 bases remaining between them. The DNA for the CDR3 is TGTGCCAGCAGTGAAGCAGGAGGGTCGGGCTACACCTTC. Translating gives CASSEAGGSGYTF.

The chain couples TRBV5-1 to TRBJ2-3, with 10 bases matching TRBD1. Trimming took 4 bases from V and 2 from J; bases not matched to a gene: 4. The CDR3 has 15 amino acids. Germline-derived CDR1 and CDR2 are SGHRS and YFSETQ. CDR3 bases: TGCGCCAGCAGCATAGGGACAGGGGACACAGATACGCAGTATTTT. Its protein is CASSIGTGDTDTQYF.

This clone was seen once. V gene TRBV9 combines with J gene TRBJ1-2; 7 nucleotides agree with TRBD1. Trimming at V came to 2 bases and at J to 4 bases, leaving 8 bases not matched to a gene. The CDR3 spans 15 residues. CDR1 and CDR2 (germline): SGDLS, YYNGEE. DNA of the CDR3: TGTGCCAGCAGCGTTGCCAGGGACAGCCCCTATGGCTACACCTTC. It specifies CASSVARDSPYGYTF. Full variable domain (missing parts from reference TRBV9 and TRBJ1-2): DSGVTQTPKHLITATGQRVTLRCSPRSGDLSVYWYQQSLDQGLQFLIQYYNGEERAKGNILERFSAQQFPDLHSELNLSSLELGDSALYFCASSVARDSPYGYTFGSGTRLTVV.

The chain joins TRBV28 to TRBJ1-2, with a tentative D call TRBD1 (6 bases). Germline CDR1 MDHEN, CDR2 SYDVKM. The V end lost 6 bases, the J end lost 2 bases, and 19 bases lay between the germline ends. The CDR3 is 16 residues long. This CDR3 reads CASRPSRGNRNYGYTF. CDR3 sequence (DNA): TGTGCCAGCAGGCCGAGTAGGGGGAACAGGAACTATGGCTACACCTTC.

In the case of this clone: Additional DNA sequences in this sample encode the identical CDR3. The rearrangement joins TRBV14 to TRBJ1-3, with no clear D. The CDR3 is made up of 16 amino acids. In germline, CDR1 is SGHDN, CDR2 FVKESK. V dropped 1 base and J dropped 0 bases, with 10 bases sitting between them. The CDR3, as DNA: TGTGCCAGCAGCCAAGTTGGAGGGAGCTCTGGAAACACCATATATTTT. Translating it yields CASSQVGGSSGNTIYF.

The chain employs TRBV18 and TRBJ2-1, with D possibly TRBD2 on 6 matching bases. The CDR3 totals 12 residues. Germline CDR1 KGHSH, CDR2 LQKENI. Between the trimmed V and J ends, which lost 5 bases and 9 bases, there was a span of 11 bases. CDR3 nucleotide sequence: TGTGCCAGCTCAATCAAGCGGGCTGAGCAGTTCTTC. Amino acids: CASSIKRAEQFF. The full variable domain, completed using reference TRBV18 and TRBJ2-1, is NAGVMQNPRHLVRRRGQEARLRCSPMKGHSHVYWYRQLPEEGLKFMVYLQKENIIDESGMPKERFSAEFPKEGPSILRIQQVVRGDSAAYFCASSIKRAEQFFGPGTRLTVL.

The genes are TRBV9 and TRBJ1-5; D is uncertain. The V end lost 0 bases, the J end lost 5 bases, and 6 bases lay between the germline ends. Germline CDR1 and CDR2: SGDLS and YYNGEE. The CDR3 is made up of 13 amino acids. The CDR3 sequence: CASSVVGDQPQHF. CDR3 coding DNA: TGTGCCAGCAGCGTAGTCGGGGATCAGCCCCAGCATTTT.

The rearrangement joins TRBV6-5 to TRBJ1-2; possible D gene TRBD1, 5 bases. Trimming shortened V by 6 bases and J by 7 bases, and 12 bases separated the two germline ends. CDR1 is MNHEY, CDR2 SVGAGI, per germline. CDR3 length: 12 amino acids. The CDR3 sequence: CASRGQGFGYTF. The CDR3 coding sequence is TGTGCCAGCAGGGGGCAGGGCTTTGGCTACACCTTC.

This clone was picked up a small number of times. The CDR3 sequence: CASSIDGTTNQPQHF. CDR3 DNA: TGTGCCAGTAGTATAGATGGGACAACTAATCAGCCCCAGCATTTT. This chain uses TRBV19 with TRBJ1-5; D may be TRBD1 (6 bases). Germline CDR1 is LNHDA and CDR2 is SQIVND (reference sequence). V gave up 0 bases and J gave up 4 bases, with 10 bases separating them. The CDR3 extends over 15 amino acids. Using reference TRBV19 and TRBJ1-5 for the parts outside the CDR3, the full variable domain is DGGITQSPKYLFRKEGQNVTLSCEQNLNHDAMYWYRQDPGQGLRLIYYSQIVNDFQKGDIAEGYSVSREKKESFPLTVTSAQKNPTAFYLCASSIDGTTNQPQHFGDGTRLSIL.

The rearrangement uses TRBV7-3 and TRBJ2-3; a possible D gene is TRBD1 (5 bases). Per the germline V gene, CDR1 is SGHTA and CDR2 is FQGTGA. V was pared by 6 bases and J by 5 bases, with 15 bases between. The CDR3 runs 14 residues. CDR3 residues: CASSVDSLLDTQYF. The CDR3 DNA reads TGTGCCAGCAGTGTCGACAGTCTACTAGATACGCAGTATTTT. Full variable domain (remainder filled in from reference TRBV7-3 and TRBJ2-3): GAGVSQTPSNKVTEKGKYVELRCDPISGHTALYWYRQSLGQGPEFLIYFQGTGAADDSGLPNDRFFAVRPEGSVSTLKIQRTERGDSAVYLCASSVDSLLDTQYFGPGTRLTVL.

In the case of this clone: Given the absence of the conserved phenylalanine or tryptophan at the CDR3 end, a read error is likely. The V call is TRBV2, the J call TRBJ1-2; 9 nucleotides line up with TRBD1. The J segment lost 6 bases and the V segment lost 5 bases, leaving 4 bases of the junction unmatched. This CDR3 contains 13 residues. Germline V gene sequence: CDR1 SNHLY, CDR2 FYNNEI. The CDR3 spells CASSIRTGDGYTL. CDR3 nucleotides: TGTGCCAGCAGTATCAGGACAGGGGATGGCTACACCCTC.

The genes are TRBV5-1 and TRBJ2-1, with TRBD2 identical over 11 bases. This CDR3 is 15 amino acids long. V was pared by 0 bases and J by 5 bases, with 1 base of the junction left unmatched. CDR1 is SGHRS and CDR2 is YFSETQ in the germline V gene. The DNA for the CDR3 is TGCGCCAGCAGCTTGGTACTAGCGGGAGACAATGAGCAGTTCTTC. Its translation is CASSLVLAGDNEQFF.

CDR3 DNA sequence: TGTGCCAGCTCACCACCGGGGACAGGGGGTCTTATGGCGGGCTACACCTTC. This codes for CASSPPGTGGLMAGYTF. The chain carries TRBV18 and TRBJ1-2; 11 nucleotides align to TRBD1. Unmatched junction bases numbered 11, after V lost 0 bases and J lost 8 bases. The CDR3 loop spans 17 amino acids. The germline V gene encodes CDR1 KGHSH and CDR2 LQKENI.

The V gene is TRBV6-5, the J gene TRBJ1-5; D gene uncertain. The germline CDR1 and CDR2 sequences are MNHEY and SVGAGI. The V and J ends lost 0 bases and 7 bases respectively, with 10 bases between them. The CDR3 length is 14 residues. The CDR3 coding sequence is TGTGCCAGCAGTTACTCCGCGGGTTGGCAGCCCCAGCATTTT. Translation gives CASSYSAGWQPQHF.

The chain is built from TRBV5-4 and TRBJ2-5; 11 nucleotides align to TRBD1. This CDR3 region has 13 residues. J was trimmed by 5 bases and V by 4 bases; bases with no gene match: 1. Per the germline V gene, CDR1 is SGHNT and CDR2 is YYREEE (reference sequence). Here the CDR3 reads CASSRDRGETQYF. CDR3 coding DNA: TGTGCCAGCAGCAGGGACAGGGGGGAGACCCAGTACTTC.

The chain combines TRBV28 with TRBJ1-2; the match to TRBD1 covers 9 bases. With 4 bases clipped from V and 3 bases from J, the junction kept 6 bases outside the gene matches. The CDR3 has 15 residues. CDR1 is MDHEN, CDR2 SYDVKM, per germline. CDR3 sequence reads: CASSSQGAGDYGYTF. The DNA of the CDR3 is TGTGCCAGCAGTTCACAGGGGGCGGGGGACTATGGCTACACCTTC.

V gene TRBV5-1 combines with J gene TRBJ2-3; TRBD2 agrees at 7 bases. J lost 0 bases, V lost 5 bases, and 9 bases had no gene match. The CDR3 extends over 16 amino acids. Looked up from germline, CDR1 is SGHRS and CDR2 is YFSETQ. The CDR3 reads CASRSTSRASTDTQYF. For the CDR3, the DNA is TGCGCCAGCAGATCGACTAGCCGAGCTAGCACAGATACGCAGTATTTT.

The rearrangement uses TRBV5-5 and TRBJ2-7, with no clear D. The CDR3 runs 12 residues. Germline V gene data show CDR1 as SGHKS and CDR2 as YYEKEE (reference sequence). V was trimmed by 1 base and J by 2 bases, leaving 4 bases between them. CDR3 amino acids: CASSLSTYEQYF. CDR3 sequence (DNA): TGTGCCAGCAGCTTGTCTACCTACGAGCAGTACTTC.

The chain employs TRBV6-6 and TRBJ1-2; D possibly corresponds to TRBD1 (6 bases). CDR1 MNHNY and CDR2 SVGAGI come from the germline V gene (reference sequence). The length of the CDR3 is 16 residues. With 5 bases removed from V and 0 bases from J, the gap between germline ends came to 16 bases. The CDR3 sequence: CASSQTQGPPNYGYTF. The CDR3 coding sequence is TGTGCCAGCAGTCAAACGCAGGGGCCCCCTAACTATGGCTACACCTTC.

This clone was recorded a few times. The rearrangement joins TRBV6-5 to TRBJ1-1, with D perhaps TRBD1 (5 bases). Deletions cut 10 bases from V and 6 bases from J, with 18 bases between. Germline CDR1 is MNHEY and CDR2 is SVGAGI. This CDR3 is 13 amino acids long. CDR3 amino acids: CATSAGGASEAFF. CDR3 DNA sequence: TGTGCCACGTCGGCGGGGGGTGCGTCTGAAGCTTTCTTT.

The chain is built from TRBV30 and TRBJ2-1; 7 bases line up with TRBD1. The CDR3 is made up of 14 amino acids. The junction had 6 bases not matched to a gene; V was cut back by 5 bases and J by 2 bases. The germline V gene has CDR1 GTSNPN and CDR2 SVGIG (reference sequence). The DNA of the CDR3 is TGTGCCTGGCACACCGGGACAGCCTACAATGAGCAGTTCTTC. This sequence encodes CAWHTGTAYNEQFF.

The chain uses TRBV28 and TRBJ2-5; 7 nucleotides match TRBD2. The V gene end was trimmed by 2 bases and the J gene end by 2 bases; junction bases not matched to a gene: 5. This CDR3 contains 15 residues. Germline lookup yields CDR1 MDHEN and CDR2 SYDVKM. CDR3 protein: CASSLGLAAQETQYF. The CDR3 coding sequence is TGTGCCAGCAGTTTAGGGCTAGCGGCACAAGAGACCCAGTACTTC.

The rearrangement links TRBV7-6 to TRBJ1-5, with D possibly matching TRBD1 (6 bases). Looked up from germline, CDR1 is SGHVS and CDR2 is FNYEAQ. CDR3 length: 18 residues. The germline V and J ends were trimmed by 2 bases and 3 bases, with 20 bases remaining between them. CDR3 amino acids: CASSLFSGVRGNNQPQHF. In DNA, the CDR3 is TGTGCCAGCAGCTTATTTTCCGGTGTGAGGGGGAACAATCAGCCCCAGCATTTT.

This clone was counted once. The chain employs TRBV10-3 and TRBJ2-1, with TRBD2 matching 9 bases. Germline V gene lookup returns CDR1 ENHRY and CDR2 SYGVKD. The CDR3 runs to 15 residues. Unmatched junction bases numbered 15, after V lost 8 bases and J lost 10 bases. In DNA form, the CDR3 reads TGTGCCATCCGAGGGACTAGCCGTGACGCTTGGGAGCAGTTCTTC. It encodes CAIRGTSRDAWEQFF.